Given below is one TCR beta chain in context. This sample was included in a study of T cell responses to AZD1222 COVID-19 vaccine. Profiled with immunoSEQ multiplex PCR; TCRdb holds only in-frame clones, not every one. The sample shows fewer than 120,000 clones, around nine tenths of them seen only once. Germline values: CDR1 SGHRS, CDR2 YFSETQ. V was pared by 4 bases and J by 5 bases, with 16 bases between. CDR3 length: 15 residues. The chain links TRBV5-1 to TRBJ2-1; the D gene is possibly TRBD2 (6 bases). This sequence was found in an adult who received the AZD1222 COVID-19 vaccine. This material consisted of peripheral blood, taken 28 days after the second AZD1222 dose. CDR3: CASSAGLPPNNEQFF. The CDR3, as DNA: TGCGCCAGCAGCGCGGGACTTCCCCCCAACAATGAGCAGTTCTTC.